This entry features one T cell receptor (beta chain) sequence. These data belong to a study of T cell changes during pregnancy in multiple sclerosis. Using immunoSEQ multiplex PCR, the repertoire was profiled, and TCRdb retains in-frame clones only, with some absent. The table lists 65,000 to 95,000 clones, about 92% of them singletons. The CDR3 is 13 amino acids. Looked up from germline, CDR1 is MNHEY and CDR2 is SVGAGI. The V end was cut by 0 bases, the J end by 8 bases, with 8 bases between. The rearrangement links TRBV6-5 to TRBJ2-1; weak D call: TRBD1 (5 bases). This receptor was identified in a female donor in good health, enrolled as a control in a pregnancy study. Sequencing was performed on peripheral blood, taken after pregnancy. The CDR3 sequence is CASSYSTRDEQFF. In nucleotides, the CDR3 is TGTGCCAGCAGTTACTCAACCAGGGATGAGCAGTTCTTC.